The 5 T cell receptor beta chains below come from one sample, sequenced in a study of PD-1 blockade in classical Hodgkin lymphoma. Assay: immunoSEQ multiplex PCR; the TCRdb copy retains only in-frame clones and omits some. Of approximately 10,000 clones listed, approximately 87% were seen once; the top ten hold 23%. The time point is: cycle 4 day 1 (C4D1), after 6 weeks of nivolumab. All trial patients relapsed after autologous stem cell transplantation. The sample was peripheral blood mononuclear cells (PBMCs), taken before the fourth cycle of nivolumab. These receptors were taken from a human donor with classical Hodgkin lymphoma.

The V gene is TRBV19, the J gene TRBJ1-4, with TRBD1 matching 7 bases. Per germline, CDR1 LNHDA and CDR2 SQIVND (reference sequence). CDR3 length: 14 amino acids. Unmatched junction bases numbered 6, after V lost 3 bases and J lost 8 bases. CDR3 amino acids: CASSMGQYQEKLFF. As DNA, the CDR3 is TGTGCCAGTAGTATGGGACAGTATCAAGAAAAACTGTTTTTT.

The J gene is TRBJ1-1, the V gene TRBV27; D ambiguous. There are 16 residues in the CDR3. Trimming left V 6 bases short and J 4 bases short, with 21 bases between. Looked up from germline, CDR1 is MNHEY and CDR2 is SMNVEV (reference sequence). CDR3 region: CASSLWAGAGITEAFF. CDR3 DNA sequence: TGTGCCAGCAGCCTTTGGGCAGGTGCGGGGATCACTGAAGCTTTCTTT.

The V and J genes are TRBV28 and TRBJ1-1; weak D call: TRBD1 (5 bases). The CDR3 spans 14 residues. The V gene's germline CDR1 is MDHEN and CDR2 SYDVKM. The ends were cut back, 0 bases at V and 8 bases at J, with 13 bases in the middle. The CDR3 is CASSLWGTNKEAFF. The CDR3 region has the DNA TGTGCCAGCAGTTTATGGGGGACCAATAAGGAAGCTTTCTTT. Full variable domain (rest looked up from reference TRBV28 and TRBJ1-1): DVKVTQSSRYLVKRTGEKVFLECVQDMDHENMFWYRQDPGLGLRLIYFSYDVKMKEKGDIPEGYSVSREKKERFSLILESASTNQTSMYLCASSLWGTNKEAFFGQGTRLTVV.

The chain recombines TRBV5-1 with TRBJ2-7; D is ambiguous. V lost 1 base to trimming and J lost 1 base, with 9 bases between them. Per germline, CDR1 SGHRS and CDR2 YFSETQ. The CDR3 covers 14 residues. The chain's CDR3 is CASSLLGVSYEQYF. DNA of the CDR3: TGCGCCAGCAGCTTGTTAGGCGTTTCCTACGAGCAGTACTTC.

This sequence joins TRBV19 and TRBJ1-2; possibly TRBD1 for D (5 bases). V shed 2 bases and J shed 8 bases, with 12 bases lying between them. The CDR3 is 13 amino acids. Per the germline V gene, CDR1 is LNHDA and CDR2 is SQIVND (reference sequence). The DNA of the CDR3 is TGTGCCAGTAGTATAAGGTGGGGCGTCGGCTACACCTTC. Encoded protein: CASSIRWGVGYTF.